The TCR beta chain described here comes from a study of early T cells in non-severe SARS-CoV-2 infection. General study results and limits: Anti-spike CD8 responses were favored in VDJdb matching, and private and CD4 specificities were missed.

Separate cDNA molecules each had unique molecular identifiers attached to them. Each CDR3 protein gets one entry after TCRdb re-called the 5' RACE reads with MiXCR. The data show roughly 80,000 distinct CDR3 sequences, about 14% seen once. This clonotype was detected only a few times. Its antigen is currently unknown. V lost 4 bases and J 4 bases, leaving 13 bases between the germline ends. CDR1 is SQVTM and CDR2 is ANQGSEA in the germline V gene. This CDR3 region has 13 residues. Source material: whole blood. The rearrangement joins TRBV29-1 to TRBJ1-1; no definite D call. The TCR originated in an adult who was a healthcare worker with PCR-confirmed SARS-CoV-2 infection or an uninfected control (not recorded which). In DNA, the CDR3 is TGCAGCGTTGTGGGTGGTCTGGGCACTGAAGCTTTCTTT. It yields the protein CSVVGGLGTEAFF. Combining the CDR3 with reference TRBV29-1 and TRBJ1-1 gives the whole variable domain SAVISQKPSRDICQRGTSLTIQCQVDSQVTMMFWYRQQPGQSLTLIATANQGSEATYESGFVIDKFPISRPNLTFSTLTVSNMSPEDSSIYLCSVVGGLGTEAFFGQGTRLTVV.